This T cell receptor (beta chain) was captured by sequencing in a study of blood T cell repertoires in COVID-19. Turning to the study itself: Samples of COVID-19 (acute and convalescent) were obtained from the United States, Italy and Spain.

Original analysis: Amplification of reference gene primers was used by the study to estimate nucleated cell counts. Generated by immunoSEQ multiplex PCR, the TCRdb table keeps only in-frame clones and is missing some. The V and J calls and clone size were taken over from that table, and D and trimming were inferred from the DNA. The repertoire has over 90,000 clones, over 75% of them found once; the top ten carry around 4.5%. The CDR3 is 15 amino acids. Germline lookup yields CDR1 SGHTA and CDR2 FQGNSA. V shed 7 bases and J shed 1 base, with 16 bases lying between them. The sample comprised peripheral blood. The sequence came from a man between 60 and 70 years old with acute or convalescent COVID-19. The V gene is TRBV7-2, the J gene TRBJ1-1; tentatively, D is TRBD1 (5 bases). The CDR3 DNA reads as TGTGCCAGCATTCCGCGGGGCCAAAGGAACACTGAAGCTTTCTTT. Translated: CASIPRGQRNTEAFF.